This T cell receptor (beta chain) was sequenced in a study of early T cells in non-severe SARS-CoV-2 infection. The CDR3 extends over 16 amino acids. From germline, CDR1 is LGHNA and CDR2 YNFKEQ. Trimming left V 1 base short and J 4 bases short, with 16 bases between. Separate cDNA molecules each had unique molecular identifiers attached to them. Each CDR3 protein is one row after TCRdb ran MiXCR on the 5' RACE reads. The data hold around 47,000 distinct CDR3 sequences, with approximately 11% observed a single time. The sequenced material came from whole blood. The clonotype was recovered from an adult who was a healthcare worker with PCR-confirmed SARS-CoV-2 infection or an uninfected control (not recorded which). This chain uses TRBV4-2 with TRBJ1-1; D not resolved. The CDR3 DNA is TGTGCCAGCAGCCAAGTTCCCCCCTCGGGCTTCACTGAAGCTTTCTTT. Its translation: CASSQVPPSGFTEAFF.